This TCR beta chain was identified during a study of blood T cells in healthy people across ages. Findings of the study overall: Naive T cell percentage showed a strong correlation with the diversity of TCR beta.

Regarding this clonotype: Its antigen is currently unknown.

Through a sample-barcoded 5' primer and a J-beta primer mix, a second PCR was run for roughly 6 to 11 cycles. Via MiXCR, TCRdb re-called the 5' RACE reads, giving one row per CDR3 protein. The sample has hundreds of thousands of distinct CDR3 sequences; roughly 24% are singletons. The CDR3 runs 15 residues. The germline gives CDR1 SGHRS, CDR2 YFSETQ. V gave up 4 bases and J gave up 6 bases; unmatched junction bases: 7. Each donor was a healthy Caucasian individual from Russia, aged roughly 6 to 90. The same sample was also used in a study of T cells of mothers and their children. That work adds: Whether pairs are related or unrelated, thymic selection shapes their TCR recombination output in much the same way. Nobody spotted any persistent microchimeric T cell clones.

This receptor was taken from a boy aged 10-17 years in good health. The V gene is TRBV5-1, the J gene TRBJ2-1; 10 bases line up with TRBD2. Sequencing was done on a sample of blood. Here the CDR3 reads CASSPIASGGNEQFF. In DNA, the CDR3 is TGCGCCAGCAGCCCTATCGCTAGCGGGGGCAATGAGCAGTTCTTC.